These 22 T cell receptor beta chains originate from one sample sequenced in a study of T cells after yellow fever vaccination. TCRdb ran MiXCR on the 5' RACE reads and lists one entry per CDR3 protein. Of about 630,000 distinct CDR3 sequences in the sample, about 12% were seen once. The material sequenced was PBMCs, taken on the day of the yellow fever booster vaccination. These TCRs come from a young man who received the YFV17D yellow fever vaccine.

The rearrangement joins TRBV28 to TRBJ2-7; D is possibly TRBD1 (6 bases). V dropped 7 bases and J dropped 4 bases, with 14 bases sitting between them. Germline V gene data show CDR1 as MDHEN and CDR2 as SYDVKM. The CDR3 consists of 13 residues. For the CDR3, the DNA is TGTGCCAGCACCGGACAGCCCTCGTACGAGCAGTACTTC. It translates to CASTGQPSYEQYF.

V gene TRBV6-2 or TRBV6-3 combines with J gene TRBJ2-2; possible D gene TRBD2, 5 bases. CDR3 length: 14 residues. V gave up 9 bases and J gave up 0 bases, with 11 bases separating them. Germline loops: CDR1 MNHEY, CDR2 SVGEGT. CDR3 region: CASISDSNTGELFF. CDR3 DNA sequence: TGTGCCAGTATTAGCGACTCGAACACCGGGGAGCTGTTTTTT.

This clonotype was seen at least ten times. At one end the junction does not follow the germline gene, possibly because of a read error. The genes are TRBV5-1 and TRBJ2-7; 14 bases agree with TRBD2. CDR3 length equals 15 residues. Germline CDR1 is SGHRS and CDR2 is YFSETQ. CDR3 sequence reads: CASSPGLAGAYEQYF. Here the CDR3 DNA reads TGTGCCAGCAGCCCGGGACTAGCGGGAGCTTACGAGCAGTACTTC. The full variable domain, its missing parts supplied by reference TRBV5-1 and TRBJ2-7, is KAGVTQTPRYLIKTRGQQVTLSCSPISGHRSVSWYQQTPGQGLQFLFEYFSETQRNKGNFPGRFSGRQFSNSRSEMNVSTLELGDSALYLCASSPGLAGAYEQYFGPGTRLTVT.

The rearrangement joins TRBV7-7 to TRBJ2-5; TRBD1 is a possible D gene (7 bases). Looked up from germline, CDR1 is SSHAT and CDR2 is FNYEAQ (reference sequence). The CDR3 totals 12 residues. V lost 5 bases to trimming and J lost 9 bases, with 13 bases between them. The CDR3 is CASSQGGDSQYF. DNA of the CDR3: TGTGCCAGCAGCCAGGGGGGTGACTCCCAGTACTTC.

This clonotype appeared a few times. V and J are TRBV7-2 and TRBJ2-7, with TRBD2 identical over 12 bases. CDR1 is SGHTA, CDR2 FQGNSA, per germline. This CDR3 region has 16 residues. Unmatched junction bases numbered 7, after V lost 5 bases and J lost 2 bases. This CDR3 is CASSIGTSGPAYEQYF. CDR3 coding DNA: TGTGCCAGCAGCATTGGGACTAGCGGGCCCGCCTACGAGCAGTACTTC.

This chain links TRBV6-6 with TRBJ2-2; D remains unclear. Germline V gives CDR1 MNHNY, CDR2 SVGAGI (reference sequence). Trimming cost V 6 bases and J 6 bases, with 11 bases left between them. This CDR3 contains 13 residues. Here the CDR3 DNA reads TGTGCCAGCAGAGATAAGCGATCCGGGGAGCTGTTTTTT. Protein sequence: CASRDKRSGELFF.

In this sample, this clonotype turned up many times. J is TRBJ2-7 and V is TRBV6-5; TRBD2 might be the D (5 bases). The CDR3 consists of 16 residues. Trimming pared 6 bases from V and 10 bases from J, leaving 28 bases between. Germline loops: CDR1 MNHEY, CDR2 SVGAGI. DNA for the CDR3: TGTGCCAGCAGACGGGGAGAGGGTTCCCCGGCCATCGAACAGTACTTC. As protein: CASRRGEGSPAIEQYF.

This clonotype turned up a few times. This chain links TRBV20-1 with TRBJ2-7; 10 nucleotides agree with TRBD2. The CDR3 sequence is 13 residues long. V lost 4 bases, J lost 7 bases, and 7 bases stayed unmatched. Germline lookup yields CDR1 DFQATT and CDR2 SNEGSKA (reference sequence). The CDR3 sequence: CSAILAGAGEQYF. DNA of the CDR3: TGCAGTGCTATCCTAGCGGGAGCTGGAGAGCAGTACTTC.

This clonotype was seen only a few times. This chain uses TRBV6-1 with TRBJ2-1, with D perhaps TRBD1 (6 bases). CDR1 is MNHNS, CDR2 SASEGT, per germline. There are 18 residues in the CDR3. V was cut by 9 bases and J by 0 bases, with 24 bases left in between. The CDR3 is CASKGQTLHSSSYNEQFF. In DNA form, the CDR3 reads TGTGCCAGTAAAGGACAGACCCTTCATTCAAGCTCCTACAATGAGCAGTTCTTC.

This clonotype was seen at least ten times. The chain links TRBV11-2 to TRBJ1-2, with D unclear. Germline V CDR1 and CDR2: SGHAT, FQNNGV. V lost 0 bases to trimming and J lost 4 bases, with 9 bases between them. The CDR3 consists of 14 residues. DNA for the CDR3: TGTGCCAGCAGCTTAGAGTCTGCCTCCTATGGCTACACCTTC. This sequence encodes CASSLESASYGYTF.

This clonotype was detected only a few times. The chain links TRBV3-1 to TRBJ2-7, with TRBD2 identical over 13 bases. CDR3 length: 17 amino acids. Germline assignment: CDR1 LGHDT and CDR2 YNNKEL (reference sequence). After removal of 0 bases from V and 2 bases from J, the junction contained 4 bases not matched to a gene. CDR3 bases: TGTGCCAGCAGCCAAGAGACTAGCGGGAGGCCTACCTACGAGCAGTACTTC. It codes for CASSQETSGRPTYEQYF.

J is TRBJ1-1 and V is TRBV10-3, with no clear D. The CDR3 contains 12 residues. V was cut by 8 bases and J by 5 bases, with 12 bases left in between. CDR1 and CDR2 (germline): ENHRY, SYGVKD. CDR3 protein: CAIGEVGTEAFF. CDR3 DNA: TGTGCCATCGGGGAGGTGGGAACTGAAGCTTTCTTT.

The chain employs TRBV15 and TRBJ2-1, with TRBD2 matching over 8 bases. V was clipped by 5 bases and J by 2 bases; unmatched bases: 8. There are 16 residues in the CDR3. Per germline, CDR1 LNHNV and CDR2 YYDKDF (reference sequence). Here the CDR3 DNA reads TGTGCCACCAGCCCCAGAGCGGGAGCCCCCTACAATGAGCAGTTCTTC. This codes for CATSPRAGAPYNEQFF.

The chain links TRBV19 to TRBJ2-7; 10 bases are shared with TRBD1. CDR3 length equals 14 residues. V shed 6 bases and J 2 bases; nucleotides not matched to a gene: 4. CDR1 is LNHDA, CDR2 SQIVND, per germline (reference sequence). The CDR3 sequence is CASRETGGTYEQYF. DNA of the CDR3: TGTGCCAGTAGGGAGACAGGGGGCACCTACGAGCAGTACTTC.

This clonotype turned up a few times. The chain uses TRBV5-1 and TRBJ2-1, with 8 bases matching TRBD2. The CDR3 covers 15 residues. CDR1 is SGHRS and CDR2 is YFSETQ in the germline V gene. The ends lost 4 bases at V and 10 bases at J; junction bases unmatched: 13. Here the CDR3 DNA reads TGCGCCAGCAGCGATTCGGGAGGGAGCACGAGGGAGCAGTTCTTC. Protein sequence: CASSDSGGSTREQFF.

This clonotype was counted a few times. The chain combines TRBV27 with TRBJ2-7, with TRBD2 identical over 13 bases. V lost 4 bases, J lost 3 bases, and 6 bases stayed unmatched. The CDR3 extends over 16 amino acids. The germline V gene encodes CDR1 MNHEY and CDR2 SMNVEV (reference sequence). The CDR3: CASSSPRTSGSYEQYF. For the CDR3, the DNA is TGTGCCAGCAGTTCCCCTCGGACTAGCGGGAGCTACGAGCAGTACTTC.

The chain joins TRBV6-1 to TRBJ2-1, with D possibly being TRBD2 (6 bases). Trimming removed 6 bases from V and 3 bases from J, with 21 bases in between. Germline CDR1 is MNHNS and CDR2 is SASEGT. The CDR3 runs 17 residues. CDR3 residues: CASSQSPQLAIYNEQFF. The CDR3 DNA reads TGTGCCAGCAGCCAGTCCCCTCAGCTAGCGATCTACAATGAGCAGTTCTTC.

This chain joins TRBV4-3 and TRBJ2-5; 14 bases line up with TRBD2. This CDR3 spans 17 amino acids. Trimming removed 2 bases from V and 5 bases from J; junction bases left unmatched: 7. Germline CDR1 reads LGHNA; CDR2 reads YSLEER. The DNA of the CDR3 is TGCGCCAGCAGCCAATTGACTAGCGGGAGGGCCGGGGAGACCCAGTACTTC. It codes for CASSQLTSGRAGETQYF.

This clonotype came up many times. The chain couples TRBV20-1 to TRBJ2-2, with 10 bases that match TRBD2. The CDR3 length is 14 residues. The germline V gene encodes CDR1 DFQATT and CDR2 SNEGSKA (reference sequence). V shed 5 bases, J shed 5 bases, and the junction held 5 bases outside the gene matches. The CDR3 DNA sequence: TGCAGTGCTCAGCGGGAGGGCCCAACCGGGGAGCTGTTTTTT. Translated: CSAQREGPTGELFF.

This clonotype has only a few counts. The J gene is TRBJ2-7, the V gene TRBV12-3 or TRBV12-4, with D maybe TRBD1 (6 bases). V gave up 8 bases and J gave up 2 bases, with 16 bases separating them. The CDR3 is 14 residues long. CDR3 DNA sequence: TGTGCCAGCCAACCGAGGGGGAGAACCTACGAGCAGTACTTC. It encodes CASQPRGRTYEQYF.

The rearrangement joins TRBV11-2 to TRBJ2-1, with D possibly being TRBD1 (5 bases). The germline V and J ends were trimmed by 0 bases and 10 bases, with 16 bases remaining between them. From germline, CDR1 is SGHAT and CDR2 FQNNGV. This CDR3 spans 15 amino acids. For the CDR3, the DNA is TGTGCCAGCAGCTTAGATCAATCAGGGCGGTGGGAGCAGTTCTTC. It specifies CASSLDQSGRWEQFF.

The chain carries TRBV20-1 and TRBJ2-3, with TRBD2 identical over 14 bases. The CDR3 consists of 17 residues. Looked up from germline, CDR1 is DFQATT and CDR2 is SNEGSKA (reference sequence). With 3 bases clipped from V and 3 bases from J, the junction kept 8 bases outside the gene matches. CDR3 sequence (DNA): TGCAGTGCTAGCTGGACTAGCGGGGGGATTGGTACAGATACGCAGTATTTT. This codes for CSASWTSGGIGTDTQYF.